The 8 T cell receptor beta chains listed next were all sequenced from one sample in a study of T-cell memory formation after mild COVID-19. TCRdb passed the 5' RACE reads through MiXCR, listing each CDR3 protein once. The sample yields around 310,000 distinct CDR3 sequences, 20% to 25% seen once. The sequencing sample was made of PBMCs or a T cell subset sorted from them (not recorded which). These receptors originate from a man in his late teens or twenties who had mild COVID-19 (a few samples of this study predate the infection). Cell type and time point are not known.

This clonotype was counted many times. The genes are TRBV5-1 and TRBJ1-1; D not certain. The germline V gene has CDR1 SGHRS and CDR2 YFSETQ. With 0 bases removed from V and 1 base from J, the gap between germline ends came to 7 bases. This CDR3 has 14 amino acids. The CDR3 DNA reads TGCGCCAGCAGCTTGGGAGGGAGGAACACTGAAGCTTTCTTT. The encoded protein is CASSLGGRNTEAFF.

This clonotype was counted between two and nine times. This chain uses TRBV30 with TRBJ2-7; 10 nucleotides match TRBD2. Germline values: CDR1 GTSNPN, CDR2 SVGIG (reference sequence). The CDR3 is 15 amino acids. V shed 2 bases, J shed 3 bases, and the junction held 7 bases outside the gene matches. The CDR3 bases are TGTGCCTGGAGTTCAACTAGCGGGGTCTACTACGAGCAGTACTTC. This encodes CAWSSTSGVYYEQYF.

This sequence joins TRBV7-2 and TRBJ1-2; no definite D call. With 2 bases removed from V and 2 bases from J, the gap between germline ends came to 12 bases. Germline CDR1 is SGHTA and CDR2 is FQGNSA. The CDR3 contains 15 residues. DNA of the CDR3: TGTGCCAGCAGCTTATTTCGTCAGGACAACTATGGCTACACCTTC. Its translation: CASSLFRQDNYGYTF.

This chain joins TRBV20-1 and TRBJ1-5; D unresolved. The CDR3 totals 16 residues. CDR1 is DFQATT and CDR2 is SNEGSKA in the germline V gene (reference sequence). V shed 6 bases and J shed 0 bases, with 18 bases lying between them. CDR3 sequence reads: CSATTPTAYSNQPQHF. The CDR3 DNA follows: TGCAGTGCAACGACACCTACGGCATATAGCAATCAGCCCCAGCATTTT.

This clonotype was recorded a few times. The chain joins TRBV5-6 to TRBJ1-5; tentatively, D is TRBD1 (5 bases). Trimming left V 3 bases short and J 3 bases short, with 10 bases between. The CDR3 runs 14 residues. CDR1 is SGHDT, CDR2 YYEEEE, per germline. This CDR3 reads CASSSTGLNQPQHF. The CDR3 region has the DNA TGTGCCAGCAGCTCGACGGGGCTCAATCAGCCCCAGCATTTT.

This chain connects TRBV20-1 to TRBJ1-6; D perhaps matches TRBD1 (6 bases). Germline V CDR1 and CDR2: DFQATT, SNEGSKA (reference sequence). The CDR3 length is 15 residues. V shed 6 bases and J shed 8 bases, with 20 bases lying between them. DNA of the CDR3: TGCAGTGCGAGTTATCCCTACAGGGATCATTCACCCCTCCACTTT. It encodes CSASYPYRDHSPLHF.

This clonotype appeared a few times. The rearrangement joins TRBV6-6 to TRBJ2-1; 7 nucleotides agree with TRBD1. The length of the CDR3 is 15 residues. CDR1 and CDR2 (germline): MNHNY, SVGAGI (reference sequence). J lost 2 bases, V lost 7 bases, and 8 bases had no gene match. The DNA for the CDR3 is TGTGCCAGCAACGAAGGACAGGCCACCTACAATGAGCAGTTCTTC. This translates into CASNEGQATYNEQFF.

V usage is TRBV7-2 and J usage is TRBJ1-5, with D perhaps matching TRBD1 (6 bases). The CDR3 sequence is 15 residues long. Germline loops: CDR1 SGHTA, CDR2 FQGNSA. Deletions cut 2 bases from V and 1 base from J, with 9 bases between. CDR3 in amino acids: CASSLNRASNQPQHF. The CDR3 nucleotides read TGTGCCAGCAGCTTAAACAGGGCCAGCAATCAGCCCCAGCATTTT.